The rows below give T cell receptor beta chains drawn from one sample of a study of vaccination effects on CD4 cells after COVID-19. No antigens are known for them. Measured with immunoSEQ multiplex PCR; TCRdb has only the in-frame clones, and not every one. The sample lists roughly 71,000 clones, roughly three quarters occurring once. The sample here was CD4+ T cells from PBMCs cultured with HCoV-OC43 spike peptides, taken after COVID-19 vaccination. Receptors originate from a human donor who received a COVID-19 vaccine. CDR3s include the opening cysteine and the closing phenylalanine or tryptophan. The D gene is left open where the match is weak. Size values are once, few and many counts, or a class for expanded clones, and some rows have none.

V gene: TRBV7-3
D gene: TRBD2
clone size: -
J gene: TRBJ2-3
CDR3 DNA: TGTGCCAGCAGCTGGACTAGCGGGGATAGCACAGATACGCAGTATTTT
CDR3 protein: CASSWTSGDSTDTQYF

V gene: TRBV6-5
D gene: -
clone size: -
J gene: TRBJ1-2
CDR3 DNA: TGTGCCAGCCGTACAGCGACTAACTATGGCTACACCTTC
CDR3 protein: CASRTATNYGYTF

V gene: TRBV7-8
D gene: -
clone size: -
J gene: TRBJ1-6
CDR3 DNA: TGTGCCAGCAGCTTTCAGTACAGGGTCAGCGGGAATTCACCCCTCCACTTT
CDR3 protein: CASSFQYRVSGNSPLHF

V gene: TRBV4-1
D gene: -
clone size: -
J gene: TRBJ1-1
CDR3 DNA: TGCGCCAGCAGCGGTCAATACACTGAAGCTTTCTTT
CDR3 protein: CASSGQYTEAFF

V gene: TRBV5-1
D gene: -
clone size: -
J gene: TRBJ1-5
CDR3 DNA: TGCGCCAGCAGCTCCGGGTCCTTCAATCAGCCCCAGCATTTT
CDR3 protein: CASSSGSFNQPQHF

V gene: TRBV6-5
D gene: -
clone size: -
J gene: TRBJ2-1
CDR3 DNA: TGTGCCAGCCGGTCCCACGGCTACGAGCAGTTCTTC
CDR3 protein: CASRSHGYEQFF

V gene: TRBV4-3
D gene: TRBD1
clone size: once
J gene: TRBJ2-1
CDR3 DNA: TGCGCCAGCAGCCGAAGACAGGGGGCCCTCTCCTACAATGAGCAGTTCTTC
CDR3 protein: CASSRRQGALSYNEQFF

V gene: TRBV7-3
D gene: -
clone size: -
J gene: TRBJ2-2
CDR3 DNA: TGTGCCAGCAGCTTATCGGCCGTTAACACCGGGGAGCTGTTTTTT
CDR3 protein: CASSLSAVNTGELFF

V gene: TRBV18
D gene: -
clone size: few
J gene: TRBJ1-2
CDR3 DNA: TGTGCCAGCTCACTGGTCGACAGCAGTAACTATGGCTACACCTTC
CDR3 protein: CASSLVDSSNYGYTF

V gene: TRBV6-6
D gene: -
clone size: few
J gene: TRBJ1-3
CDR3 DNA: TGTGCCAGCAGTTACCAGGTTGATTCTGGAAACACCATATATTTT
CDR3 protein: CASSYQVDSGNTIYF

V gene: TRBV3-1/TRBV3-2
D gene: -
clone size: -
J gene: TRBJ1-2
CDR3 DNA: TGTGCCAGCACGCACAACCCGAATGATGGCTACACCTTC
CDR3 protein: CASTHNPNDGYTF

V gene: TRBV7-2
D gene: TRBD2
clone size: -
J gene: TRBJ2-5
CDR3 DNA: TGTGCCAGCAGCCGGGAGGGGACTAGCGGGGGAGAGACCCAGTACTTC
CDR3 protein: CASSREGTSGGETQYF

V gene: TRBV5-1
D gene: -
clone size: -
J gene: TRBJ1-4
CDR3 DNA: TGCGCCAGCAGCATGGGGGGGATGGCGGAAAAACTGTTTTTT
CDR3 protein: CASSMGGMAEKLFF

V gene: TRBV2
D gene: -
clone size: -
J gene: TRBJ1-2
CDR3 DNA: TGTGCCAGCAGTGAAGCCCTCTATGGCTACACCTTC
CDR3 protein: CASSEALYGYTF

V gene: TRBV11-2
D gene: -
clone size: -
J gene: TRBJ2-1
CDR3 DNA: TGTGCCAGCAGCTTACAGGGCGGCTTGGGTTCTGAGCAGTTCTTC
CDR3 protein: CASSLQGGLGSEQFF

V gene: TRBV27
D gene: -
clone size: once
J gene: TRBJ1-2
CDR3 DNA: TGTGCCAGCAGTTTATTTTCAGGGATGCCTGGCTACACCTTC
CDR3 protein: CASSLFSGMPGYTF

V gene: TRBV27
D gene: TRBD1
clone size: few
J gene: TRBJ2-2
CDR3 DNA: TGTGCCAGCACGACAGGGGCCCTAACGGGGGAGCTGTTTTTT
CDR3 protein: CASTTGALTGELFF

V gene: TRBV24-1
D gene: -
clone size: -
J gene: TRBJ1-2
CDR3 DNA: TGTGCCACCAGTGATTTTGCGGGGGCGCAAGGCTACACCTTC
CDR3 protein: CATSDFAGAQGYTF

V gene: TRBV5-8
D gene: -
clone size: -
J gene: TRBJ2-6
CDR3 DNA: TGTGCCAGCAGCTCGCACCCCTCTGGGGCCAACGTCCTGACTTTC
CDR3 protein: CASSSHPSGANVLTF

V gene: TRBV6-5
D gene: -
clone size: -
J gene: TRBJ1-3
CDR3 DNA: TGTGCCTACAGGGAGACACGCTCTGGAAACACCATATATTTT
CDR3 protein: CAYRETRSGNTIYF

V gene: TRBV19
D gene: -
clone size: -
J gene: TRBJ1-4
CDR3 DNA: TGTGCCAGTAGTATCCCCCGGGGGCTGGGTGAAAAACTGTTTTTT
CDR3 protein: CASSIPRGLGEKLFF

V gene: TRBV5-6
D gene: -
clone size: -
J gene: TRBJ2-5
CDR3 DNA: TGTGCCAGCAGCTTGGGTCCGGGACAAGAGACCCAGTACTTC
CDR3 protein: CASSLGPGQETQYF

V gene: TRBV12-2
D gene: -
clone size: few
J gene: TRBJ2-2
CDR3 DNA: TGTGCAAGCCGCCCCCAGGGTGGCGGCACCGGGGAGCTGTTTTTT
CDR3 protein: CASRPQGGGTGELFF

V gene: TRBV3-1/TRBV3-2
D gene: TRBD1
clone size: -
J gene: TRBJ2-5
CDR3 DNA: TGTGCCAGCAGCCAACCGGACAGGGTCAGGGGGACCCAGTACTTC
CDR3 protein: CASSQPDRVRGTQYF

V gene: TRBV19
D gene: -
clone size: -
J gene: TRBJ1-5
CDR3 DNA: TGTGCCAGTTGGGGGCAGGCAGATAGCAATCAGCCCCAGCATTTT
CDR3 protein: CASWGQADSNQPQHF

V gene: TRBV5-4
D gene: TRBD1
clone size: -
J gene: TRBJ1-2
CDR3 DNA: TGTGCCAGCAGCCCGGACAGGGTCTATGGCTACACCTTC
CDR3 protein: CASSPDRVYGYTF

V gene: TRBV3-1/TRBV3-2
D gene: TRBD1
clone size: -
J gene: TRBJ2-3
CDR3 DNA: TGTGCCAGCAGCTCGGGACAGGGGAGCACAGATACGCAGTATTTT
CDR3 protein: CASSSGQGSTDTQYF

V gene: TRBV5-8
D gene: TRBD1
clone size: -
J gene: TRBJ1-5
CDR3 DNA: TGTGCCAGCAGCCTTTACCGGGACAGGGTTCTCCATCAGCCCCAGCATTTT
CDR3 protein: CASSLYRDRVLHQPQHF

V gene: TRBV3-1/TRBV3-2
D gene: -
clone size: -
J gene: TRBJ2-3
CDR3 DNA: TGTGCCAGCAGCCGAGGAGCCACAGATACGCAGTATTTT
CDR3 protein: CASSRGATDTQYF